This TCR beta chain was sequenced during a study of blood T cell repertoires in COVID-19. CDR1 and CDR2 (germline): MDHEN, SYDVKM. V was cut by 5 bases and J by 8 bases, with 18 bases left in between. This CDR3 comprises 14 residues. TCRdb's table, derived via immunoSEQ multiplex PCR, lists solely in-frame clones and lacks some. The sample contains about 260,000 clones, about 89% of which appear only once. This chain uses TRBV28 with TRBJ1-2; the D gene is possibly TRBD1 (6 bases). Specimen: peripheral blood. This receptor was identified in a woman aged 40 to 49 who had recovered from COVID-19. The CDR3 coding sequence is TGTGCCAGCAGTCCCCCACCCAGGGGTTGGGGCTACACCTTC. Amino acids: CASSPPPRGWGYTF.